A single sample is the source of the 21 T cell receptor beta chains below, sequenced in a study of vaccination effects on CD4 cells after COVID-19. Before sequencing took place, the ViraFEST assay used viral peptide pools to expand antigen-specific CD4+ T cells. It was after 10 days of culture that CD4+ T cells were isolated. Each participant received a vaccine that was either BNT162b2 or mRNA-1273, given as two doses. Generated by immunoSEQ multiplex PCR, the TCRdb table keeps only in-frame clones and is missing some. This table has some 40,000 clones, 70% to 85% appearing once. These receptors lack a known antigen. This specimen consisted of CD4+ T cells from PBMCs cultured with HCoV-NL63 spike peptides, obtained after COVID-19 vaccination. These receptors came from a human donor who received a COVID-19 vaccine. Some clones in this sample may be carry-over from other donors' samples.

The chain uses TRBV19 and TRBJ2-3; 10 nucleotides align to TRBD1. Looked up from germline, CDR1 is LNHDA and CDR2 is SQIVND (reference sequence). Trimming took 4 bases from V and 2 from J; bases not matched to a gene: 6. The CDR3 covers 16 residues. CDR3 loop: CASSTRGQGPTDTQYF. The CDR3, as DNA: TGTGCCAGTAGTACTCGGGGACAGGGGCCCACAGATACGCAGTATTTT. Full variable domain (remainder filled in from reference TRBV19 and TRBJ2-3): DGGITQSPKYLFRKEGQNVTLSCEQNLNHDAMYWYRQDPGQGLRLIYYSQIVNDFQKGDIAEGYSVSREKKESFPLTVTSAQKNPTAFYLCASSTRGQGPTDTQYFGPGTRLTVL.

The chain links TRBV7-6 to TRBJ1-1; 8 bases agree with TRBD1. Germline loops: CDR1 SGHVS, CDR2 FNYEAQ. The V gene end was trimmed by 2 bases and the J gene end by 1 base; junction bases not matched to a gene: 9. This CDR3 spans 17 amino acids. In DNA form, the CDR3 reads TGTGCCAGCAGCTTACGACAGGGGTCCTCTTCGAACACTGAAGCTTTCTTT. It specifies CASSLRQGSSSNTEAFF.

V usage is TRBV5-1 and J usage is TRBJ1-2; possible D gene TRBD1, 6 bases. With 0 bases removed from V and 2 bases from J, the gap between germline ends came to 11 bases. Germline CDR1 and CDR2: SGHRS and YFSETQ. The CDR3 spans 15 residues. The CDR3 protein is CASSLGEGGNYGYTF. CDR3 nucleotides: TGCGCCAGCAGCTTGGGGGAAGGGGGAAACTATGGCTACACCTTC.

The V gene is TRBV19, the J gene TRBJ1-5; D is undetermined. From germline, CDR1 is LNHDA and CDR2 SQIVND (reference sequence). This CDR3 spans 15 amino acids. V dropped 3 bases and J dropped 0 bases, with 9 bases sitting between them. The CDR3 here is CASSIYVYSNQPQHF. CDR3 nucleotide sequence: TGTGCCAGTAGTATTTATGTTTATAGCAATCAGCCCCAGCATTTT. The entire variable domain, with the rest obtained from reference TRBV19 and TRBJ1-5, is as follows: DGGITQSPKYLFRKEGQNVTLSCEQNLNHDAMYWYRQDPGQGLRLIYYSQIVNDFQKGDIAEGYSVSREKKESFPLTVTSAQKNPTAFYLCASSIYVYSNQPQHFGDGTRLSIL.

This chain joins TRBV21-1 and TRBJ1-5; the table's D call TRBD1 went unverified against the DNA. TRBV21-1 is flagged as a pseudogene. The CDR3 contains 14 residues. In DNA form, the CDR3 reads TGTGCCGAAGGGGCTACCCGTTTCAATCAGCCCCAGCATTTT. As protein: CAEGATRFNQPQHF.

The sample holds a few counts of this clone. This sequence joins TRBV12-3 or TRBV12-4 and TRBJ1-5; possible D gene TRBD1, 5 bases. The CDR3 has 13 residues. V was shortened by 5 bases and J by 5 bases, with 10 bases between the two germline ends. Here the CDR3 DNA reads TGTGCCAGCAGTCTGACAGTGGATCAGCCCCAGCATTTT. Amino acid sequence: CASSLTVDQPQHF.

This clone was recorded only once. The gene calls are TRBV18 and TRBJ2-7, with D possibly matching TRBD2 (6 bases). This CDR3 spans 14 amino acids. Trimming cost V 2 bases and J 6 bases, with 14 bases left between them. Germline loops: CDR1 KGHSH, CDR2 LQKENI. The CDR3 nucleotides are TGTGCCAGCTCACCAGGGAGGCAGAGCGGCGAGCAGTACGTC. Translated: CASSPGRQSGEQYV.

The rearrangement links TRBV5-6 to TRBJ2-1; D call uncertain. The CDR3 spans 14 residues. Trimming pared 3 bases from V and 10 bases from J, leaving 17 bases between. Germline values: CDR1 SGHDT, CDR2 YYEEEE. The CDR3 region has the DNA TGTGCCAGCAGCTCGTTAGGGCCTATTAAAGAGCAGTTCTTC. Translated: CASSSLGPIKEQFF.

There are a few counts of this clone. The chain employs TRBV2 and TRBJ1-4, with D unresolved. The CDR3 runs to 14 residues. Germline V gene sequence: CDR1 SNHLY, CDR2 FYNNEI. Trimming took 5 bases from V and 3 from J, leaving 10 bases between them. The CDR3 nucleotides read TGTGCCAGCAGTACAAGGGAGGCTAATGAAAAACTGTTTTTT. Translating gives CASSTREANEKLFF.

This clone was seen only a few times. The chain is built from TRBV5-4 and TRBJ2-5; maybe TRBD1 (5 bases). Looked up from germline, CDR1 is SGHNT and CDR2 is YYREEE (reference sequence). The CDR3 is 17 amino acids. V lost 0 bases and J lost 0, with 15 bases in between. CDR3 nucleotides: TGTGCCAGCAGCTTGGGGGCTTGGAAGGGGTACCAAGAGACCCAGTACTTC. This encodes CASSLGAWKGYQETQYF.

This chain joins TRBV24-1 and TRBJ2-5, with 11 positions matching TRBD1. Germline CDR1 is KGHDR and CDR2 is SFDVKD. The CDR3 sequence is 14 residues long. Trimming took 7 bases from V and 5 from J; bases not matched to a gene: 5. The CDR3, as DNA: TGTGCCACCAGAGGGACAGGGGGTCTGGAGACCCAGTACTTC. It is translated as CATRGTGGLETQYF.

The rearrangement uses TRBV6-5 and TRBJ2-3; the match to TRBD2 covers 7 bases. The CDR3 consists of 16 residues. V gave up 3 bases and J gave up 4 bases; unmatched junction bases: 10. CDR1 is MNHEY, CDR2 SVGAGI, per germline. This CDR3 is CASSYVAGVNPDTQYF. The CDR3 DNA reads as TGTGCCAGCAGTTATGTGGCGGGGGTTAATCCAGATACGCAGTATTTT.

The chain has TRBV7-9 and TRBJ2-1; no definite D call. The CDR3 is 11 residues long. Trimming removed 11 bases at V and 9 bases at J, with 14 bases between. Germline V CDR1 and CDR2: SEHNR, FQNEAQ (reference sequence). The CDR3 loop reads CASREEGEQFF. The DNA of the CDR3 is TGTGCCTCCCGCGAAGAAGGTGAGCAGTTCTTC.

The rearrangement joins TRBV11-3 to TRBJ1-2, with 7 bases that match TRBD1. Per germline, CDR1 SGHNT and CDR2 YENEEA. This CDR3 spans 14 amino acids. J gave up 1 base and V 6 bases, and 5 bases lay outside the gene matches. The CDR3 here is CASSPTGFNYGYTF. For the CDR3, the DNA is TGTGCCAGCAGTCCGACAGGGTTTAACTATGGCTACACCTTC.

In its sample, this clone was seen a few times. V gene TRBV12-5 combines with J gene TRBJ2-3; 12 nucleotides agree with TRBD2. Germline-derived CDR1 and CDR2 are LGHNT and FRNRAP. Losses at the gene ends were 0 bases for V and 2 bases for J; bases not matched to a gene: 12. The CDR3 is made up of 20 amino acids. The CDR3 protein is CASGLVPRWASGGVTDTQYF. DNA for the CDR3: TGTGCTAGTGGTTTGGTACCCCGGTGGGCTAGCGGGGGGGTCACAGATACGCAGTATTTT.

By sample fraction, this clone is medium-sized (0.01 to 0.1%). The V gene is TRBV9, the J gene TRBJ1-3; possible D gene TRBD1, 6 bases. Between the trimmed V and J ends, which lost 0 bases and 4 bases, there was a span of 14 bases. Germline V gene data show CDR1 as SGDLS and CDR2 as YYNGEE. The CDR3 extends over 16 amino acids. CDR3: CASSVARAGAGNTIYF. The CDR3 DNA reads TGTGCCAGCAGCGTAGCTAGGGCAGGGGCGGGAAACACCATATATTTT.

The chain links TRBV4-3 to TRBJ1-2, with D possibly matching TRBD1 (5 bases). The V and J ends lost 0 bases and 6 bases respectively, with 11 bases between them. This CDR3 region has 14 residues. CDR1 is LGHNA and CDR2 is YSLEER in the germline V gene. The CDR3 is CASSQEWQGDGYTF. The DNA for the CDR3 is TGCGCCAGCAGCCAAGAATGGCAGGGTGATGGCTACACCTTC.

The rearrangement joins TRBV3-1 (or the pseudogene TRBV3-2) to TRBJ1-4, with D hard to call. The V gene's germline CDR1 is LGHDT and CDR2 YNNKEL (reference sequence). This CDR3 region has 13 residues. Trimming removed 1 base at V and 10 bases at J, with 10 bases between. The CDR3 is CASSQGNNRKLFF. The DNA for the CDR3 is TGTGCCAGCAGCCAAGGAAACAACCGAAAACTGTTTTTT.

This clone was picked up a small number of times. The chain combines TRBV5-8 with TRBJ1-4; D is ambiguous. CDR1 SGHTS and CDR2 YDEGEE come from the germline V gene. CDR3 length: 11 residues. V lost 1 base, J lost 12 bases, and 7 bases lay in between. The CDR3, as DNA: TGTGCCAGCAGCTTGTACGTGGAACTGTTTTTT. Its translation is CASSLYVELFF.

The V call is TRBV6-5, the J call TRBJ2-7; 7 bases agree with TRBD1. Germline-derived CDR1 and CDR2 are MNHEY and SVGAGI. This CDR3 has 13 amino acids. The ends lost 10 bases at V and 2 bases at J; junction bases unmatched: 8. CDR3 region: CATRDSRTYEQYV. The CDR3 coding sequence is TGTGCCACCAGGGACAGTCGAACCTACGAGCAGTACGTC.

The J gene is TRBJ2-5, the V gene TRBV6-1; D may be TRBD1 or TRBD2 (6 bases each). Deletions cut 1 base from V and 2 bases from J, with 17 bases between. Germline loops: CDR1 MNHNS, CDR2 SASEGT. CDR3 length: 17 residues. The CDR3 DNA reads TGTGCCAGCAGTGAAGAACTGCGTGGAGGGGGTCAAGAGACCCAGTACTTC. This codes for CASSEELRGGGQETQYF.